This TCR beta chain comes out of a study of regulatory T cells in long-lasting Graves disease. This clonotype was recorded many times. V lost 6 bases and J 4 bases, leaving 15 bases between the germline ends. CDR3 length: 14 amino acids. CDR1 is SNHLY and CDR2 is FYNNEI in the germline V gene. The time point denotes: persistent/refractory GD, antithyroid drugs over 5 years with positive TRAb. Scientists built the TCR library using RNA that was extracted from PBMCs. Building of the TCR beta libraries involved iRepertoire HTBI primers and Arm-PCR of CDR3 regions. TCRdb reanalysed the multiplex PCR reads using MiXCR and keeps one entry per CDR3 protein. The repertoire holds approximately 400,000 distinct CDR3 sequences, with about 20% as singletons.

The material was peripheral blood mononuclear cells (PBMCs), obtained when the disease was refractory, from a patient treated with antithyroid drugs. The sequence derives from a female donor with Graves disease. The genes are TRBV2 and TRBJ2-5; D perhaps matches TRBD2 (6 bases). Here the CDR3 reads CASRPRLGGETQYF. DNA for the CDR3: TGTGCCAGCAGGCCCAGGTTGGGGGGAGAGACCCAGTACTTC.